This TCR beta chain derives from a study of beta chain features in type 1 diabetes. On the study more broadly: Healthy donors and patients had similar age, gender and cell yields. Analysis included around 100 million sorted cells drawn from all samples.

General study points: Naive, central memory and Treg TCRB repertoires seemed to resemble each other more closely in patients than they did in healthy donors.

What was sequenced were expressed TCRB transcripts, since all of the isolated RNA had been reverse transcribed. Sequencing was performed with immunoSEQ multiplex PCR; in TCRdb, only in-frame clones are kept and a portion is missing. The sample lists about 350,000 clones, about 20% occurring once. As for this clone: Its antigen is undetermined.

The CDR3 is made up of 13 amino acids. V gave up 2 bases and J gave up 5 bases, with 7 bases separating them. In germline, CDR1 is SGHTA, CDR2 FQGNSA. Sequencing was done on a sample of naive CD4+ T cells from blood. The clonotype was recovered from a young woman in good health. The gene calls are TRBV7-2 and TRBJ1-5; D is unresolved. The CDR3 loop is CASSLLSDQPQHF. The CDR3 nucleotides are TGTGCCAGCAGCTTATTGTCGGATCAGCCCCAGCATTTT.